This T cell receptor beta chain was recovered during a study of CD8 T cells in ankylosing spondylitis. This clonotype was counted ten times or more. Each TCR beta library was made by quantitative 5'-RACE that incorporated molecular barcodes. In TCRdb, the 5' RACE reads were re-called with MiXCR into one record per CDR3 protein. This sample yields fewer than 250,000 distinct CDR3 sequences, of which about 10% are seen a single time; 2.5% to 3% belongs to the top ten. Deletions cut 7 bases from V and 2 bases from J, with 12 bases between. The CDR3 is 13 amino acids. The TCR comes from a male donor with ankylosing spondylitis or in good health (not recorded which). The chain is built from TRBV12-3 or TRBV12-4 and TRBJ2-7, with no clear D. Sequencing input: blood, either unsorted or a sorted T cell fraction (not recorded which). The DNA of the CDR3 is TGTGCCAGCACTGACGGGCCCCCCTACGAGCAGTACTTC. This sequence encodes CASTDGPPYEQYF.